The T cell receptor (beta chain) under discussion was sequenced for a study of cytomegalovirus exposure and HLA in healthy donors. Study observations and caveats: Rarity held for most TCR sequences, but there were some public TCRs that occurred in many donors. One variant, a missense change in DCLRE1C, was linked in a later analysis to TCR beta V- and J-gene trimming. It was reported that the classifier diagnosed cytomegalovirus status with high specificity and sensitivity in both the original and validation cohorts.

CDR1 SGHNT and CDR2 YYREEE come from the germline V gene (reference sequence). The CDR3 loop spans 16 amino acids. Trimming pared 0 bases from V and 3 bases from J, leaving 15 bases between. The study ran its PCR with 60 Vbeta and 13 Jbeta primers. TCRdb's table, derived via immunoSEQ multiplex PCR, lists solely in-frame clones and lacks some. This table has 100,000 to 150,000 clones, 80% to 90% appearing once. Turning to this clone: The antigen is undetermined.

This sequence originates from a man aged 45-60 years in good health and CMV-seronegative. The chain is built from TRBV5-4 and TRBJ2-5; tentative D call: TRBD1 (6 bases). Sequencing was done on a sample of PBMCs. The CDR3 loop is CASSLEGWDKEETQYF. In nucleotides, the CDR3 is TGTGCCAGCAGCTTGGAAGGTTGGGACAAGGAAGAGACCCAGTACTTC.